This record looks at one T cell receptor beta chain sequence and its context. This clonotype turned up a few times. Its cognate antigen has yet to be identified. There are no base qualities to consult, and no much larger clone falls within one base. Ficoll-Paque density gradient centrifugation was used to isolate PBMCs. The sample originates from a study of T-cell memory formation after mild COVID-19 (dated by TCRdb to about 2021). Concerning the study at large: TCR sequence clusters from the two donors were found to be largely donor specific. Longitudinal TCRalpha and TCRbeta repertoire sequencing tracked T-cell clones expanding and contracting after mild COVID-19 in a couple of donors. The cohort was made up of two young adult volunteers, one female and one male, who were previously healthy.

The CDR3 goes from the cysteine to the phenylalanine over 12 residues. Solely the CDR3 DNA is kept, with 36 bases framed from the first base. CDR1 and CDR2 are read off the germline V gene as SGHTA and FQGNSA. V and J are truncated by 2 bases and 11 bases respectively, leaving an intervening sequence of 12 bases. TCRdb lists the instrument as Illumina NovaSeq 6000. Using 5'RACE with constant-segment primers, TCRalpha and TCRbeta cDNA libraries were constructed, with sample barcodes and unique molecular identifiers added in the process. Trizol reagent was used to extract RNA from every sample. Libraries were amplified in two PCR steps, with a second sample barcode and Illumina TruSeq adapters added in the second step. Libraries were sequenced on an Illumina NovaSeq with 2 x 150 bp paired-end reads. In the source study's methods: With migec v1.2.7, reads were demultiplexed and then collapsed into UMI-guided consensus sequences. With mixcr v2.1.11, UMI consensuses were aligned to TRA and TRB V and J templates and assembled into clonotypes. A clonotype was counted as expanded or contracted only if both edgeR and NoisET called the change significant, with noise models trained on biological replicates. For edgeR calls, the cutoffs were a false discovery rate-adjusted p below 0.01 and a log2 fold-change threshold of 1. As an exploratory analysis of dynamics, max-normalized trajectories of the 1000 most abundant clonotypes were examined with PCA combined with hierarchical clustering. Each responding clone was given a CD4 or CD8 phenotype based on the CD4+ and CD8+ repertoires, which had been sequenced separately. TCRdb trimmed the raw reads at Q25, called clones with MiXCR and kept productive beta chains. For every CDR3 protein sequence, its rows merge into one entry that carries the most common genes and DNA. The V and J calls reflect TCRdb's pipeline rather than the authors' work. The sample yields approximately 200,000 distinct CDR3 sequences; 16% were counted once. The ten largest clones represent roughly 2.1% of the sample.

Study-wide findings and limitations: From day 15 to 85, contracting clones showed balanced CD4/CD8 phenotypes, whereas a second wave of clones that expanded from day 15 to 37 leaned towards CD4+. Contracting CD4+ clones turned up mainly in the CM and EM memory subsets, whereas EMRA was where CD8+ clones were enriched. Some responding clones were detected in pre-infection memory, which suggested that pre-existing cross-reactive memory T cells had joined the SARS-CoV-2 response. The study covered only a couple of mild cases, and larger cohorts including severe cases with pre-infection samples were considered necessary. The second-wave clones that peaked on day 37 were not confirmed to be SARS-CoV-2 specific.

The chain is assembled from TRBV7-2 and TRBJ1-1; D gene: possibly TRBD1, on 5 matching bases. The sample taken for sequencing was PBMCs or a T cell subset sorted from them (not recorded which). The sequence was collected from an adult woman who had mild COVID-19 (a few samples of this study predate the infection). The sample titles of this study are shuffled in the database, so cell type and time point are left out; the donor was told from shared clones. The nucleotide sequence is TGTGCCAGCAGCTTACAGGGCCGCCAGGCTTTCTTT. The translation is CASSLQGRQAFF.